This T cell receptor (beta chain) appears in the sequencing data of a study of PD-1 blockade in classical Hodgkin lymphoma. Of note for this clone: What it binds is not known.

The germline V and J ends were trimmed by 3 bases and 2 bases, with 11 bases remaining between them. The germline V gene has CDR1 LNHDA and CDR2 SQIVND (reference sequence). This CDR3 region has 15 residues. Notes on the study in general: Baseline diversity resembling that of newly diagnosed patients was seen in complete responders.

Sequenced by immunoSEQ multiplex PCR; TCRdb stores in-frame clones only, minus some. Here the sample spans 23,000 or so clones, 70% to 80% being singletons. Stated time point: cycle 4 day 1 (C4D1), after five to seven weeks of nivolumab. Brentuximab vedotin exposure varied among the patients, all of whom had relapsed after autologous stem cell transplantation. This clonotype originated in a human donor with classical Hodgkin lymphoma. The input for sequencing was peripheral blood mononuclear cells (PBMCs), taken before the fourth cycle of nivolumab. The genes are TRBV19 and TRBJ1-5, with a possible D match to TRBD1 (5 bases). The CDR3 here is CASSIQGLGNQPQHF. The CDR3 DNA is TGTGCCAGTAGTATCCAGGGATTGGGCAATCAGCCCCAGCATTTT.